The rows below give T cell receptor beta chains drawn from one sample of a study of Graves' ophthalmopathy and Graves' hyperthyroidism. TCRdb redid the calling of the multiplex PCR reads with MiXCR, one entry per CDR3 protein. This table has around 1.1 million distinct CDR3 sequences, about 35% appearing once. The material sequenced was peripheral blood or thyroid tissue (not recorded which). These receptors were collected from an adult man with Graves' hyperthyroidism. The CDR3 runs from the conserved cysteine through the conserved F or W. A D gene is named only where the DNA matches it firmly. Clone size, where shown, is once, few, many, or a class for clones that have expanded.

>TRBV10-3|TRBJ2-6|few|TRBD1
CAISESAGTGTGANVLTF
TGTGCCATCAGTGAGTCAGCCGGGACAGGGACTGGGGCCAACGTCCTGACTTTC
>TRBV7-9|TRBJ2-5|many|TRBD1
CASSLDRAGGREETQYF
TGTGCCAGCAGCTTAGATCGGGCAGGGGGAAGGGAAGAGACCCAGTACTTC
>TRBV6-5|TRBJ1-5|.|.
CASSYSPAQFHSNQPQHF
TGTGCCAGCAGTTACTCCCCTGCGCAGTTCCATAGCAATCAGCCCCAGCATTTT
>TRBV9|TRBJ1-2|once|TRBD1
CAGSVDRGVGYTF
TGTGCCGGCAGCGTAGACAGGGGAGTCGGCTACACCTTC
>TRBV12-3/TRBV12-4|TRBJ2-2|.|.
CASSLLPGQTGELFF
TGTGCCAGCAGTTTACTCCCGGGACAAACCGGGGAGCTGTTTTTT
>TRBV5-6|TRBJ2-1|.|.
CASSLISNEQFF
TGTGCCAGCAGCCTGATCAGCAATGAGCAGTTCTTC
>TRBV29-1|TRBJ2-5|few|.
CSVRETQYF
TGCAGCGTTAGGGAGACCCAGTACTTC
>TRBV6-1|TRBJ2-7|few|.
CASSEVGESAYEQYF
TGTGCCAGCAGTGAAGTGGGGGAGAGCGCCTACGAGCAGTACTTC
>TRBV9|TRBJ2-3|once|.
CASSPETRTDTQYF
TGTGCCAGCAGCCCAGAAACTAGAACAGATACGCAGTATTTT
>TRBV10-3|TRBJ2-7|many|TRBD1
CAISESGDGRGFLYEQYF
TGTGCCATCAGTGAGTCGGGGGATGGCAGGGGGTTCCTATACGAGCAGTACTTC
>TRBV7-9|TRBJ2-5|many|.
CASSSPSGDATQYF
TGTGCCAGCAGCTCCCCCTCAGGGGATGCGACCCAGTACTTC
>TRBV5-4|TRBJ2-7|.|.
CASSLDRNYEQNF
TGTGCCAGCAGCCTGGACAGAAACTACGAGCAGAACTTC
>TRBV2|TRBJ1-6|many|.
CASSSDGNSPLHF
TGTGCCAGCAGTTCGGACGGCAATTCACCCCTCCACTTT
>TRBV12-3/TRBV12-4|TRBJ1-3|many|TRBD1
CASRGDSSGNTIYF
TGTGCCAGCAGGGGGGACAGCTCTGGAAACACCATATATTTT
>TRBV19|TRBJ1-6|few|.
CAWTGRYNSPLHF
TGTGCCTGGACGGGCAGGTATAATTCACCCCTCCACTTT
>TRBV12-3/TRBV12-4|TRBJ1-2|.|.
CASSYGMAGGYTF
TGTGCCAGCAGTTACGGCATGGCCGGGGGCTACACCTTC
>TRBV19|TRBJ2-5|many|.
CASSFAHQETQYF
TGTGCCAGTAGTTTTGCGCACCAAGAGACCCAGTACTTC
>TRBV15|TRBJ2-5|many|TRBD1
CATSRGQGGEETQYF
TGTGCCACCAGCAGGGGACAGGGGGGGGAAGAGACCCAGTACTTC
>TRBV29-1|TRBJ2-5|many|.
CSVVGLRETQYF
TGCAGCGTTGTAGGCTTGAGGGAGACCCAGTACTTC
>TRBV5-1|TRBJ1-6|many|.
CASSPRDISNSPLHF
TGCGCCAGCAGCCCGAGGGACATTAGTAATTCACCCCTCCACTTT
>TRBV6-5|TRBJ1-6|few|.
CASSLDSGWNSPLHF
TGTGCCAGCAGCCTGGACAGCGGTTGGAATTCACCCCTCCACTTT
>TRBV30|TRBJ2-7|few|.
CAWSPMGGANEQYF
TGTGCCTGGAGCCCCATGGGGGGGGCCAACGAGCAGTACTTC